This is a list of T cell receptor beta chains from one sample in a study of CD8+ T cells in alopecia areata. Profiled with immunoSEQ multiplex PCR; TCRdb holds only in-frame clones, not every one. The repertoire holds fewer than 250,000 clones, with roughly 64% as singletons. This sample comprised CD4+ T cells sorted from blood, obtained at week 4, from a patient treated with tofacitinib. These receptors all come from a human donor with alopecia areata. Each CDR3 is given with its conserved first and last residue. The order of the fields is J gene, V gene, clone size, CDR3 protein. Clone sizes are given selectively: once, few, many, or a class where the clone is expanded.

j_gene: TRBJ2-1; v_gene: TRBV7-7; abundance: .; CDR3aa: CASSLVGGPFNEQFF
j_gene: TRBJ2-3; v_gene: TRBV5-6; abundance: once; CDR3aa: CASSLRRDTQYF
j_gene: TRBJ1-1; v_gene: TRBV29-1; abundance: few; CDR3aa: CSVEYGDRGTEAFF
j_gene: TRBJ2-3; v_gene: TRBV2; abundance: .; CDR3aa: CASRARQGAGDTQYF
j_gene: TRBJ1-4; v_gene: TRBV7-9; abundance: .; CDR3aa: CASSLGRRTDEKLFF
j_gene: TRBJ2-5; v_gene: TRBV7-9; abundance: .; CDR3aa: CASSLGLADYQETQYF
j_gene: TRBJ2-4; v_gene: TRBV29-1; abundance: few; CDR3aa: CSVDLGRGRYF
j_gene: TRBJ2-2; v_gene: TRBV25-1; abundance: .; CDR3aa: CASSENMGFTGELFF
j_gene: TRBJ2-1; v_gene: TRBV30; abundance: .; CDR3aa: CAWRAGGRYNEQFF
j_gene: TRBJ1-1; v_gene: TRBV6-6; abundance: .; CDR3aa: CASSFRHNTEAFF
j_gene: TRBJ2-5; v_gene: TRBV5-1; abundance: .; CDR3aa: CASSLGEETQYF
j_gene: TRBJ2-5; v_gene: TRBV10-3; abundance: once; CDR3aa: CAISESRGRQETQYF
j_gene: TRBJ2-6; v_gene: TRBV27; abundance: few; CDR3aa: CASSIQGQAGANVLTF
j_gene: TRBJ2-1; v_gene: TRBV30; abundance: .; CDR3aa: CAWSPGQGYGEQFF
j_gene: TRBJ2-7; v_gene: TRBV29-1; abundance: .; CDR3aa: CSVGQGSYEQYF
j_gene: TRBJ2-7; v_gene: TRBV4-3; abundance: .; CDR3aa: CASSHNPSGGYEQYF
j_gene: TRBJ1-5; v_gene: TRBV5-1; abundance: .; CDR3aa: CASSLEGAEDQPQHF
j_gene: TRBJ1-1; v_gene: TRBV2; abundance: .; CDR3aa: CASRSEAGTGIIAAEAFF
j_gene: TRBJ2-3; v_gene: TRBV7-2; abundance: few; CDR3aa: CASSLGWSGLASDTQYF
j_gene: TRBJ2-3; v_gene: TRBV7-2; abundance: few; CDR3aa: CASSLAGAARDTQYF
j_gene: TRBJ2-1; v_gene: TRBV2; abundance: few; CDR3aa: CASRLLGGRLNEQFF
j_gene: TRBJ1-1; v_gene: TRBV30; abundance: .; CDR3aa: CAWSRQGDTEAFF
j_gene: TRBJ1-6; v_gene: TRBV30; abundance: .; CDR3aa: CAWIPGSSSYNSPLHF
j_gene: TRBJ2-3; v_gene: TRBV7-2; abundance: .; CDR3aa: CARNENADTQYF
j_gene: TRBJ1-2; v_gene: TRBV7-8; abundance: .; CDR3aa: CASSSRLGGDGYTF
j_gene: TRBJ1-5; v_gene: TRBV6-5; abundance: .; CDR3aa: CASRRDRTSNQPQHF
j_gene: TRBJ2-5; v_gene: TRBV2; abundance: few; CDR3aa: CASNSQGSRQETQYF
j_gene: TRBJ1-6; v_gene: TRBV23-1; abundance: .; CDR3aa: CASNYSGTARSSYNSPLHF
j_gene: TRBJ1-6; v_gene: TRBV30; abundance: .; CDR3aa: CAWSVGASALHF
j_gene: TRBJ1-2; v_gene: TRBV29-1; abundance: .; CDR3aa: CSVEGGGRTNYGYTF
j_gene: TRBJ2-5; v_gene: TRBV7-9; abundance: .; CDR3aa: CASSLGQETQYF
j_gene: TRBJ1-5; v_gene: TRBV29-1; abundance: .; CDR3aa: CSVVRDKYSNQPQHF
j_gene: TRBJ2-1; v_gene: TRBV7-3; abundance: few; CDR3aa: CASSQRLAGGNEQFF
j_gene: TRBJ2-3; v_gene: TRBV7-7; abundance: .; CDR3aa: CASSPTSGGDTQYF
j_gene: TRBJ2-5; v_gene: TRBV7-9; abundance: few; CDR3aa: CASSFSAGPETQYF
j_gene: TRBJ2-6; v_gene: TRBV30; abundance: .; CDR3aa: CAWSGANVLTF
j_gene: TRBJ2-3; v_gene: TRBV11-2; abundance: .; CDR3aa: CASTFVRDTQYF
j_gene: TRBJ2-1; v_gene: TRBV7-9; abundance: .; CDR3aa: CASSLARGSNNEQFF
j_gene: TRBJ2-2; v_gene: TRBV11-2; abundance: .; CDR3aa: CASSSTNANTGELFF
j_gene: TRBJ1-1; v_gene: TRBV7-3; abundance: .; CDR3aa: CASSKQGSGTEAFF
j_gene: TRBJ1-5; v_gene: TRBV7-2; abundance: once; CDR3aa: CASSTDRNNQPQHF
j_gene: TRBJ1-6; v_gene: TRBV7-2; abundance: .; CDR3aa: CASSVTGSYNSPLHF
j_gene: TRBJ2-5; v_gene: TRBV7-2; abundance: few; CDR3aa: CASSLGQEGIQYF
j_gene: TRBJ1-1; v_gene: TRBV5-4; abundance: .; CDR3aa: CASSLEGGNTEAFF
j_gene: TRBJ2-3; v_gene: TRBV19; abundance: .; CDR3aa: CASSQVGKKSTDTQYF
j_gene: TRBJ2-3; v_gene: TRBV4-3; abundance: .; CDR3aa: CASSQGWSDTQYF
j_gene: TRBJ2-4; v_gene: TRBV10-1; abundance: .; CDR3aa: CASSASGGTSAKNIQYF
j_gene: TRBJ2-4; v_gene: TRBV4-3; abundance: .; CDR3aa: CASSQLAAAKNIQYF
j_gene: TRBJ2-7; v_gene: TRBV27; abundance: .; CDR3aa: CASGRVAGSSYEQYF
j_gene: TRBJ1-1; v_gene: TRBV7-2; abundance: .; CDR3aa: CASRVGGTFSEAFF
j_gene: TRBJ2-3; v_gene: TRBV5-1; abundance: few; CDR3aa: CASSWDDTDTQYF
j_gene: TRBJ2-3; v_gene: TRBV29-1; abundance: .; CDR3aa: CSVEASTDTQYF
j_gene: TRBJ1-4; v_gene: TRBV30; abundance: .; CDR3aa: CAWNLLAGINEKLFF
j_gene: TRBJ1-1; v_gene: TRBV30; abundance: .; CDR3aa: CAWMPPLQEVEAFF
j_gene: TRBJ2-3; v_gene: TRBV19; abundance: .; CDR3aa: CASSPSSGGASTDTQYF